This entry lists 26 T cell receptor beta chains sequenced from one sample in a study of cytomegalovirus exposure and HLA in healthy donors. In the PCR, 60 Vbeta and 13 Jbeta primers were used. Sequencing was performed with immunoSEQ multiplex PCR; in TCRdb, only in-frame clones are kept and a portion is missing. The sample records some 120,000 clones, 75% to 85% being singletons. Specimen: PBMCs. These TCRs come from a man aged 25-40 years in good health and CMV-seropositive.

This clone turned up a few times. The chain joins TRBV7-6 to TRBJ2-5, with D possibly TRBD2 on 7 matching bases. Per germline, CDR1 SGHVS and CDR2 FNYEAQ. Trimming took 6 bases from V and 5 from J, leaving 13 bases between them. This CDR3 contains 13 residues. The CDR3 DNA reads TGTGCCAGCAGACCGGGGGGCTACGAGACCCAGTACTTC. It codes for CASRPGGYETQYF.

This clone showed up just a few times. The chain couples TRBV2 to TRBJ2-3; tentatively, D is TRBD2 (6 bases). Trimming stripped 0 bases from V and 5 bases from J, with 18 bases between. CDR1 SNHLY and CDR2 FYNNEI come from the germline V gene. The CDR3 is 17 residues long. CDR3 in amino acids: CASSEAEAGRGKDTQYF. The CDR3 region has the DNA TGTGCCAGCAGTGAAGCTGAGGCGGGGCGCGGAAAAGATACGCAGTATTTT.

The chain employs TRBV15 and TRBJ1-2, with 7 bases aligning to TRBD1. This CDR3 is 15 amino acids long. In germline, CDR1 is LNHNV, CDR2 YYDKDF (reference sequence). The ends lost 1 base at V and 7 bases at J; junction bases unmatched: 9. For the CDR3, the DNA is TGTGCCACCAGCAGAGGCGTACAGGGGATGGGTGGCTACACCTTC. It codes for CATSRGVQGMGGYTF.

This clone came up a few times. This chain joins TRBV15 and TRBJ2-2, with 10 nucleotides matching TRBD1. CDR3 length equals 15 residues. V lost 8 bases, J lost 5 bases, and 8 bases stayed unmatched. CDR1 and CDR2 (germline): LNHNV, YYDKDF (reference sequence). DNA of the CDR3: TGTGCCACCGAGGCTGGGACAGGGGATACCGGGGAGCTGTTTTTT. Amino acids: CATEAGTGDTGELFF.

J is TRBJ1-4 and V is TRBV5-6; D unclear. The CDR3 is made up of 15 amino acids. Germline CDR1 is SGHDT and CDR2 is YYEEEE. Trimming shortened V by 4 bases and J by 4 bases, and 14 bases separated the two germline ends. In DNA form, the CDR3 reads TGTGCCAGCAGCCCTATTCATTCCCTTAATGAAAAACTGTTTTTT. Translated: CASSPIHSLNEKLFF.

The chain links TRBV6-1 to TRBJ1-5; the D gene is possibly TRBD1 (5 bases). The germline V gene encodes CDR1 MNHNS and CDR2 SASEGT. CDR3 length: 16 residues. Deletions cut 1 base from V and 4 bases from J, with 14 bases between. The CDR3, as DNA: TGTGCCAGCAGTGAAGGGGGCCACGTCCCTAATCAGCCCCAGCATTTT. This translates into CASSEGGHVPNQPQHF.

The rearrangement uses TRBV6-5 and TRBJ2-3; TRBD2 matches 10 bases. V shed 6 bases, J shed 6 bases, and the junction held 6 bases outside the gene matches. Germline CDR1 and CDR2: MNHEY and SVGAGI. CDR3 size: 14 residues. The CDR3, as DNA: TGTGCCAGCAGCACCGGGACTAGCGCGGATACGCAGTATTTT. This translates into CASSTGTSADTQYF.

The rearrangement links TRBV4-3 to TRBJ2-3; 9 bases fit TRBD2. The CDR3 is 17 residues long. The germline CDR1 and CDR2 sequences are LGHNA and YSLEER. J gave up 3 bases and V 1 base, and 8 bases lay outside the gene matches. CDR3 loop: CASSQVSGGTSTDTQYF. The DNA of the CDR3 is TGCGCCAGCAGCCAAGTAAGCGGGGGGACTAGTACAGATACGCAGTATTTT.

The rearrangement joins TRBV6-5 to TRBJ1-2; maybe TRBD1 (5 bases). CDR1 is MNHEY and CDR2 is SVGAGI in the germline V gene. Deletions cut 5 bases from V and 2 bases from J, with 12 bases between. CDR3 length: 14 residues. The CDR3 loop reads CASSRLTVNYGYTF. The DNA of the CDR3 is TGTGCCAGCAGTCGTTTGACAGTGAACTATGGCTACACCTTC.

This clone was seen just once. The chain recombines TRBV7-2 with TRBJ2-3; D gene uncertain. V lost 0 bases, J lost 2 bases, and 3 bases lay in between. Per germline, CDR1 SGHTA and CDR2 FQGNSA. The length of the CDR3 is 13 residues. In nucleotides, the CDR3 is TGTGCCAGCAGCTTAGCCTACACAGATACGCAGTATTTT. Translated, it gives CASSLAYTDTQYF.

The chain employs TRBV9 and TRBJ2-3; 12 nucleotides agree with TRBD2. In germline, CDR1 is SGDLS, CDR2 YYNGEE. V gave up 3 bases and J gave up 6 bases; unmatched junction bases: 11. The CDR3 is 17 residues long. CDR3 region: CASSDHWRTSGEDTQYF. The CDR3 DNA sequence: TGTGCCAGCAGCGATCACTGGAGGACTAGCGGGGAGGATACGCAGTATTTT.

This clone has a single count. The rearrangement uses TRBV28 and TRBJ2-7; 7 nucleotides match TRBD2. Germline trimming cut 4 bases from V and 3 bases from J; bases unmatched to any gene: 6. Per germline, CDR1 MDHEN and CDR2 SYDVKM. There are 14 residues in the CDR3. CDR3 loop: CASSSGTTLYEQYF. CDR3 DNA sequence: TGTGCCAGCAGTTCCGGGACTACTCTCTACGAGCAGTACTTC.

This clone showed up just once. The J gene is TRBJ2-1, the V gene TRBV6-1; TRBD2 aligns across 9 bases. This CDR3 has 15 residues. The germline V gene has CDR1 MNHNS and CDR2 SASEGT. Germline trimming cut 6 bases from V and 4 bases from J; bases unmatched to any gene: 7. The chain's CDR3 is CASRLGLALYNEQFF. CDR3 nucleotides: TGTGCCAGCAGACTCGGACTAGCGCTGTACAATGAGCAGTTCTTC.

The chain recombines TRBV29-1 with TRBJ2-3; 10 bases match TRBD2. CDR3 length: 13 residues. Germline CDR1 and CDR2: SQVTM and ANQGSEA. The junction had 3 bases not matched to a gene; V was cut back by 5 bases and J by 4 bases. The CDR3 spells CSVSGLASDTQYF. CDR3 bases: TGCAGCGTTTCGGGACTAGCGTCAGATACGCAGTATTTT.

This sequence joins TRBV2 and TRBJ2-2; 7 bases agree with TRBD1. CDR3 length: 14 amino acids. The trim removed 4 bases at V and 3 bases at J, leaving 2 bases unmatched. Germline lookup yields CDR1 SNHLY and CDR2 FYNNEI. Here the CDR3 reads CASSGDRYTGELFF. The CDR3, as DNA: TGTGCCAGCAGTGGGGACAGATACACCGGGGAGCTGTTTTTT.

V gene TRBV11-3 combines with J gene TRBJ1-3; 7 nucleotides agree with TRBD1. CDR1 SGHNT and CDR2 YENEEA come from the germline V gene. The V and J ends lost 6 bases and 3 bases, in that order; junction bases with no gene match: 2. This CDR3 is built from 13 residues. CDR3 residues: CASRGQFGNTIYF. Here the CDR3 DNA reads TGTGCCAGCAGGGGACAGTTTGGAAACACCATATATTTT. The variable domain in full, with the rest retrieved from reference TRBV11-3 and TRBJ1-3, is EAGVVQSPRYKIIEKKQPVAFWCNPISGHNTLYWYLQNLGQGPELLIRYENEEAVDDSQLPKDRFSAERLKGVDSTLKIQPAELGDSAVYLCASRGQFGNTIYFGEGSWLTVV.

This clone has just one count. This chain uses TRBV5-1 with TRBJ2-5; 8 nucleotides agree with TRBD2. CDR1 is SGHRS and CDR2 is YFSETQ in the germline V gene. This CDR3 is built from 15 residues. Trimming took 4 bases from V and 0 from J; bases not matched to a gene: 5. CDR3 DNA sequence: TGCGCCAGCAGCCCCCGGGGGGGGTACCAAGAGACCCAGTACTTC. It encodes CASSPRGGYQETQYF. The variable domain in full, with the rest retrieved from reference TRBV5-1 and TRBJ2-5, is KAGVTQTPRYLIKTRGQQVTLSCSPISGHRSVSWYQQTPGQGLQFLFEYFSETQRNKGNFPGRFSGRQFSNSRSEMNVSTLELGDSALYLCASSPRGGYQETQYFGPGTRLLVL.

The chain links TRBV18 to TRBJ1-2; 7 bases line up with TRBD1. Losses at the gene ends were 3 bases for V and 2 bases for J; bases not matched to a gene: 3. This CDR3 has 14 amino acids. Germline CDR1 KGHSH, CDR2 LQKENI. Written as DNA, the CDR3 is TGTGCCAGCTCACCCGGGACAGACAACTATGGCTACACCTTC. Translation: CASSPGTDNYGYTF.

The chain is built from TRBV4-3 and TRBJ1-1, with 7 bases lining up with TRBD1. CDR1 and CDR2 from the germline V gene are LGHNA and YSLEER. The CDR3 loop spans 16 amino acids. Trimming at V came to 4 bases and at J to 0 bases, leaving 8 bases not matched to a gene. The CDR3 sequence is CASSLETGVVNTEAFF. The CDR3 DNA reads TGCGCCAGCAGCCTTGAAACAGGGGTCGTGAACACTGAAGCTTTCTTT.

This clone has a handful of counts. The rearrangement joins TRBV6-5 to TRBJ1-4, with 11 nucleotides matching TRBD1. Germline V gene data show CDR1 as MNHEY and CDR2 as SVGAGI. CDR3 length: 14 residues. J lost 8 bases, V lost 5 bases, and 4 bases had no gene match. CDR3 region: CASSRTGGGEKLFF. The CDR3 bases are TGTGCCAGCAGTAGGACAGGGGGCGGAGAAAAACTGTTTTTT.

The chain employs TRBV27 and TRBJ1-5; D remains ambiguous. Germline V gene data show CDR1 as MNHEY and CDR2 as SMNVEV (reference sequence). The CDR3 loop spans 15 amino acids. Between the trimmed V and J ends, which lost 8 bases and 1 base, there was a span of 15 bases. As DNA, the CDR3 is TGTGCCAGCCGGTCGGGGATCATCAGCAATCAGCCCCAGCATTTT. Translating it yields CASRSGIISNQPQHF.

This chain uses TRBV4-1 with TRBJ1-3; possible D gene TRBD1, 5 bases. The CDR3 length is 18 residues. Germline loops: CDR1 MGHRA, CDR2 YSYEKL. V was clipped by 0 bases and J by 3 bases, with 18 bases between them. CDR3 residues: CASSQETPRRGGGNTIYF. As DNA, the CDR3 is TGCGCCAGCAGCCAAGAAACCCCCCGGAGGGGAGGTGGAAACACCATATATTTT.

The chain couples TRBV28 to TRBJ2-7; 7 bases are a match to TRBD2. Germline trimming cut 7 bases from V and 7 bases from J; bases unmatched to any gene: 13. This CDR3 contains 14 residues. Germline V gives CDR1 MDHEN, CDR2 SYDVKM. The CDR3 DNA reads as TGTGCCAGCACCGAGACCGGGGGGACCTGGGAGCAGTACTTC. This sequence encodes CASTETGGTWEQYF.

J is TRBJ2-5 and V is TRBV4-3, with unresolved D. The J call may be in error: the DNA end matches TRBJ2-7 better. CDR3 size: 14 residues. Germline V gene sequence: CDR1 LGHNA, CDR2 YSLEER. The CDR3 loop is CASSQGIVSYEQYF. For the CDR3, the DNA is TGCGCCAGCAGCCAAGGCATCGTCTCCTACGAGCAGTACTTC.

The rearrangement uses TRBV4-1 and TRBJ2-5, with D unclear. Between the trimmed V and J ends, which lost 0 bases and 5 bases, there was a span of 7 bases. Germline V gene lookup returns CDR1 MGHRA and CDR2 YSYEKL. The CDR3 has 13 residues. The DNA of the CDR3 is TGCGCCAGCAGCCAAGAATTGCGGGAGACCCAGTACTTC. Its protein is CASSQELRETQYF.

The chain is built from TRBV6-5 and TRBJ1-3; 8 bases agree with TRBD1. The germline V gene encodes CDR1 MNHEY and CDR2 SVGAGI. V dropped 4 bases and J dropped 9; count of bases not matched to a gene: 2. This CDR3 contains 12 residues. The DNA of the CDR3 is TGTGCCAGCAGTTCAGGACAGGGCACCATATATTTT. Amino acids: CASSSGQGTIYF.